This paragraph covers one TCR beta chain sequence. In the original processing: Amplification of reference gene primers provided the estimated nucleated cell counts. The protocol was immunoSEQ multiplex PCR, while the TCRdb copy is restricted to in-frame clones and leaves out a portion. Clone size and the V and J calls come from that table; the DNA yielded D and trimming. The data show fewer than 250,000 clones, 85% to 90% seen once. Across under 25 US areas, participants ranged in age from about 18 to 100 years. This sample was included in a study of blood T cell repertoires in COVID-19. Study context: From T cells, B-cell-depleted T cells, or PBMCs came the material, which was cDNA or gDNA.

The CDR3 is made up of 15 amino acids. V lost 2 bases and J 1 base, leaving 11 bases between the germline ends. CDR1 is SGHVS and CDR2 is FQNEAQ in the germline V gene. The source is a woman in her forties in a cohort exposed to, infected with or recovered from COVID-19 (not recorded which). The sample comprised PBMCs or T cells enriched from blood (not recorded which). V gene TRBV7-8 combines with J gene TRBJ1-1, with D perhaps TRBD1 (5 bases). This CDR3 is CASSLMAGQNTEAFF. CDR3 sequence (DNA): TGTGCCAGCAGCTTAATGGCGGGGCAGAACACTGAAGCTTTCTTT.